This TCR beta chain was captured by sequencing in a study of metastatic and nonmetastatic thyroid tumors. Study context: Repertoire comparisons spanned blood and tumor or nodule tissue from malignant and benign thyroid patients.

This clone came up many times. Its antigen is not known. All patients were untreated before thyroid surgery. V was shortened by 1 base and J by 0 bases, with 10 bases between the two germline ends. The CDR3 runs to 16 residues. From germline, CDR1 is SGHVS and CDR2 FNYEAQ. Study-level results: The study reportedly found significantly higher TCR beta diversity in malignant thyroid tumors than benign nodules, in blood and tumor.

The authors' processing: Between-group CDR3 differences, defined by clinicopathological status, yielded a distant-metastasis classifier for papillary thyroid cancer. TCRdb reanalyzed the PCR reads with MiXCR. The V and J calls shown here were made by TCRdb, not taken from the authors' results. The top ten hold approximately 15% of the sample, which has some 55,000 clones, more than 25% seen once. Sequencing was done on a sample of blood. This receptor was identified in a female donor with papillary thyroid cancer or a benign thyroid nodule (not recorded which). Some clones in this sample may be carry-over from other donors' samples. The chain has TRBV7-6 and TRBJ1-3; a possible D gene is TRBD1 (5 bases). Written as DNA, the CDR3 is TGTGCCAGCAGCTTAGACCGGGGGTACTCTGGAAACACCATATATTTT. It encodes CASSLDRGYSGNTIYF.